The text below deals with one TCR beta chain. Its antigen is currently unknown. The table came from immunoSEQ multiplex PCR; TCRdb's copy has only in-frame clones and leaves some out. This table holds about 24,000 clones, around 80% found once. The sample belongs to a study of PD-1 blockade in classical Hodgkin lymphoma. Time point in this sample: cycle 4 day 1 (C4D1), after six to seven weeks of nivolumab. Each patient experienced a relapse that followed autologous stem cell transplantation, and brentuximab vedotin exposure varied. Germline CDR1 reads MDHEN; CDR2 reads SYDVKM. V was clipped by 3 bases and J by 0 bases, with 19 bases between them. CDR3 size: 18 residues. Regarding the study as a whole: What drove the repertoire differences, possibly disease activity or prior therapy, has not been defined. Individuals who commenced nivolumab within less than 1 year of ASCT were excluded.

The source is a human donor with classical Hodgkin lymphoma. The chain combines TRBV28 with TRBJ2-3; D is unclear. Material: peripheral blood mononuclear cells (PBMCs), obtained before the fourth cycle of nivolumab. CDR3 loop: CASSFSVETTPSTDTQYF. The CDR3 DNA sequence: TGTGCCAGCAGTTTTAGTGTGGAGACAACGCCAAGCACAGATACGCAGTATTTT.